The clone carrying this T cell receptor (beta chain) was seen ten or more times. What it binds is unknown. The second PCR ran about 6 to 12 cycles with a sample-barcoded 5' primer and J-beta primers. Each CDR3 protein gets one entry after TCRdb re-called the 5' RACE reads with MiXCR. This sample has hundreds of thousands of distinct CDR3 sequences, with under 30% found just once. This CDR3 is 13 amino acids long. Germline CDR1 and CDR2: MNHEY and SVGEGT. Trimming stripped 4 bases from V and 7 bases from J, with 11 bases between. The sample is drawn from a study of blood T cells in healthy people across ages. Whenever a sample was processed, at least 7 million PBMCs were isolated. Study-wide findings and caveats: What prevented conclusive comparison of naive and antigen-experienced cells was that PBMCs were unsorted.

This chain uses TRBV6-2 or TRBV6-3 with TRBJ2-4; the D call may be TRBD1 or TRBD2 (5 bases each). This TCR derives from a woman aged 80 or older in good health. Sequencing used blood. The CDR3 loop reads CASSFGTDNIQYF. CDR3 coding DNA: TGTGCCAGCAGTTTCGGGACCGATAACATTCAGTACTTC.